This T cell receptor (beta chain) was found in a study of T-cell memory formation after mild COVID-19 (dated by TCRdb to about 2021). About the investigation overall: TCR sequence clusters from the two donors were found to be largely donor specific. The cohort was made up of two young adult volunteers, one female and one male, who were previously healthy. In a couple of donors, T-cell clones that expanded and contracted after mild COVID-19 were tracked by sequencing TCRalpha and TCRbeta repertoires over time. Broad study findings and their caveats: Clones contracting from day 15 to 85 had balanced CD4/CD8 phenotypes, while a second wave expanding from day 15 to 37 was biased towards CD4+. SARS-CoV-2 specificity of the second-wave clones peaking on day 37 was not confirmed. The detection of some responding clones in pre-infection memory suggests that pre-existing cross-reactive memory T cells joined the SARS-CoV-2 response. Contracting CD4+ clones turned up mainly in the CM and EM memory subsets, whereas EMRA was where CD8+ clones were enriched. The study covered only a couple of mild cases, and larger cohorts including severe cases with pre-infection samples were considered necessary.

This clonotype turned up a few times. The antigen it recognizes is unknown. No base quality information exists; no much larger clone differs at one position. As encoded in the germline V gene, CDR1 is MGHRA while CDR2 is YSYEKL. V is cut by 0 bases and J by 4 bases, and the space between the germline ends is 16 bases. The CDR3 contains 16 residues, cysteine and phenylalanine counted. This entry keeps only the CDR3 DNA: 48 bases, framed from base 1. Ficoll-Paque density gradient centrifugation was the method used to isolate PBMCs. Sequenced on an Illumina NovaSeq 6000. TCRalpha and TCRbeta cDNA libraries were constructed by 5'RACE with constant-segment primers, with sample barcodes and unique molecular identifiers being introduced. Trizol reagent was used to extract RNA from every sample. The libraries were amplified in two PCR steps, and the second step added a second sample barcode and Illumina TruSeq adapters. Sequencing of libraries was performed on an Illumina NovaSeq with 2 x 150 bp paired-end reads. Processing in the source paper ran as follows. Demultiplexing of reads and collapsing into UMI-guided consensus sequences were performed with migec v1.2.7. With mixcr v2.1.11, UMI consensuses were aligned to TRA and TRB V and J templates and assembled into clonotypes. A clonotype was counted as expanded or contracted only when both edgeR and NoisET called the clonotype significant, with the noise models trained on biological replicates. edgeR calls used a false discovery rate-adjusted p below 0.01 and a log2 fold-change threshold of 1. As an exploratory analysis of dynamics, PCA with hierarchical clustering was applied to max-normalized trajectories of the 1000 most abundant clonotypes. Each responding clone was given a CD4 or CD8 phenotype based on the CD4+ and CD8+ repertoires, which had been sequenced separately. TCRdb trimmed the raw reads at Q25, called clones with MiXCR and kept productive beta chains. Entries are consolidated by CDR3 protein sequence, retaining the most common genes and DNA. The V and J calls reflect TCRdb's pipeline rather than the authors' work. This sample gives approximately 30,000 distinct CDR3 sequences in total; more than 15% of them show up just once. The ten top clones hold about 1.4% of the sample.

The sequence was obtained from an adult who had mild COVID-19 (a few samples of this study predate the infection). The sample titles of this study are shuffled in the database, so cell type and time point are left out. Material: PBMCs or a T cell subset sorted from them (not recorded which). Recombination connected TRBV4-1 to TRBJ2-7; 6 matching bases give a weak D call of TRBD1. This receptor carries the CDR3 CASSQDVQGPAYEQYF. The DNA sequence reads TGCGCCAGCAGCCAAGATGTGCAGGGGCCGGCGTACGAGCAGTACTTC.